A single sample gave rise to the 10 T cell receptor beta chains below, sequenced in a study of shared clonotypes between healthy human individuals. This table comes from immunoSEQ multiplex PCR, and its TCRdb copy is limited to in-frame clones, with some not included. The table has roughly 2.6 million clones, more than 90% seen once; the top ten hold around 0.14%. Sequenced material: naive CD4+ T cells sorted from blood. As for subset: CD45RA+ positively selected. These receptor sequences come from a man younger than 35 in good health.

The chain is built from TRBV5-1 and TRBJ1-1; possible D gene TRBD1, 5 bases. Germline V gene sequence: CDR1 SGHRS, CDR2 YFSETQ. The ends were cut back, 4 bases at V and 4 bases at J, with 14 bases in the middle. The CDR3 covers 14 residues. CDR3 DNA sequence: TGCGCCAGCAGCCAGGGTGGTTTGGGCACTGAAGCTTTCTTT. It specifies CASSQGGLGTEAFF. The variable domain in full, completed from reference TRBV5-1 and TRBJ1-1, reads KAGVTQTPRYLIKTRGQQVTLSCSPISGHRSVSWYQQTPGQGLQFLFEYFSETQRNKGNFPGRFSGRQFSNSRSEMNVSTLELGDSALYLCASSQGGLGTEAFFGQGTRLTVV.

Comments on this clone: Other DNA sequences in the same sample also yield this CDR3. This chain connects TRBV6-6 to TRBJ1-4; 9 bases are a match to TRBD1. Losses at the gene ends were 6 bases for V and 6 bases for J; bases not matched to a gene: 2. Germline V gene lookup returns CDR1 MNHNY and CDR2 SVGAGI (reference sequence). The CDR3 is 13 amino acids. The CDR3 bases are TGTGCCAGCAGCCGGGACAGGGATGAAAAACTGTTTTTT. This sequence encodes CASSRDRDEKLFF.

The rearrangement joins TRBV19 to TRBJ1-4, with a possible D match to TRBD1 (5 bases). V lost 8 bases and J 7 bases, leaving 14 bases between the germline ends. There are 13 residues in the CDR3. Germline V gives CDR1 LNHDA, CDR2 SQIVND (reference sequence). CDR3: CASCRGVGEKLFF. For the CDR3, the DNA is TGTGCCAGTTGTCGGGGGGTGGGTGAAAAACTGTTTTTT.

V and J are TRBV30 and TRBJ2-2; D may match TRBD1 or TRBD2 (5 bases each). The CDR3 length is 15 residues. V lost 4 bases and J 4 bases, leaving 16 bases between the germline ends. Germline V gene data show CDR1 as GTSNPN and CDR2 as SVGIG (reference sequence). CDR3 residues: CAWIAPGQSTGELFF. DNA of the CDR3: TGTGCCTGGATCGCTCCGGGGCAGAGCACCGGGGAGCTGTTTTTT. Together with reference TRBV30 and TRBJ2-2, the CDR3 gives the full variable domain: SQTIHQWPATLVQPVGSPLSLECTVEGTSNPNLYWYRQAAGRGLQLLFYSVGIGQISSEVPQNLSASRPQDRQFILSSKKLLLSDSGFYLCAWIAPGQSTGELFFGEGSRLTVL.

Regarding this clone: The sample contains more than one DNA sequence encoding this CDR3. The chain couples TRBV19 to TRBJ1-5; unclear D gene. Germline assignment: CDR1 LNHDA and CDR2 SQIVND (reference sequence). CDR3 length equals 12 residues. V was trimmed by 3 bases and J by 4 bases, leaving 4 bases between them. CDR3 bases: TGTGCCAGTAGTATCTTAAATCAGCCCCAGCATTTT. Translating gives CASSILNQPQHF.

The chain joins TRBV29-1 to TRBJ2-4; possibly TRBD1 for D (6 bases). This CDR3 contains 12 residues. Trimming removed 6 bases at V and 4 bases at J, with 10 bases between. The V gene's germline CDR1 is SQVTM and CDR2 ANQGSEA. CDR3 amino acids: CSVAGDKNIQYF. The CDR3 DNA sequence: TGCAGCGTCGCAGGGGATAAAAACATTCAGTACTTC.

As to this clone: The same CDR3 is also encoded by other DNA sequences in this sample. V and J are TRBV7-2 and TRBJ2-7, with a weak D call TRBD2 (5 bases). V was shortened by 5 bases and J by 1 base, with 6 bases between the two germline ends. This CDR3 comprises 12 residues. Germline CDR1 SGHTA, CDR2 FQGNSA. The CDR3 loop is CASSPGSYEQYF. CDR3 bases: TGTGCCAGCAGCCCGGGGTCCTACGAGCAGTACTTC. The full variable domain, completed using reference TRBV7-2 and TRBJ2-7, is GAGVSQSPSNKVTEKGKDVELRCDPISGHTALYWYRQSLGQGLEFLIYFQGNSAPDKSGLPSDRFSAERTGGSVSTLTIQRTQQEDSAVYLCASSPGSYEQYFGPGTRLTVT.

About this clone: The sample carries other DNA sequences with the same CDR3. For the CDR3, the DNA is TGCGCCAGCAGCTTGTTGGCAACTCAAGAGACCCAGTACTTC. Encoded protein: CASSLLATQETQYF. The chain has TRBV5-1 and TRBJ2-5; the D is unclear. Trimming took off 1 base at V and 2 bases at J, with 9 bases between the two ends. The CDR3 totals 14 residues. Looked up from germline, CDR1 is SGHRS and CDR2 is YFSETQ.

The rearrangement links TRBV11-2 to TRBJ1-3; 7 bases are shared with TRBD1. There are 19 residues in the CDR3. The V segment lost 5 bases and the J segment 0 bases; nucleotides outside the gene matches: 16. From germline, CDR1 is SGHAT and CDR2 FQNNGV. For the CDR3, the DNA is TGTGCCAGCAGCCCCTACCCCTCGACAGGGCCCGACTCTGGAAACACCATATATTTT. It is translated as CASSPYPSTGPDSGNTIYF.

In DNA, the CDR3 is TGCGCCAGCAGCCAAGATCAGGGGGCTATAGGGGTGAAGACCCAGTACTTC. This codes for CASSQDQGAIGVKTQYF. The chain employs TRBV4-3 and TRBJ2-5; 8 positions agree with TRBD1. Germline V gives CDR1 LGHNA, CDR2 YSLEER. V lost 0 bases to trimming and J lost 6 bases; unmatched junction nucleotides: 12. This CDR3 is built from 17 residues.